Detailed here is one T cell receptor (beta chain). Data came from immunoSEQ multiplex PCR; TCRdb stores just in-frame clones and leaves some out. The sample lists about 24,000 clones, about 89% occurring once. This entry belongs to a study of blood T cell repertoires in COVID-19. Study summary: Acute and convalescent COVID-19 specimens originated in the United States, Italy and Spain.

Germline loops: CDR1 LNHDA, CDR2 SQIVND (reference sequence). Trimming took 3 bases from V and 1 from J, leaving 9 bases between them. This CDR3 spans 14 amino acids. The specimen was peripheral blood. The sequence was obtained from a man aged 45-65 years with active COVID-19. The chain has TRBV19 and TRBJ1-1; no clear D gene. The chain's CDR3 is CASSMPTGNTEAFF. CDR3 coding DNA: TGTGCCAGTAGTATGCCGACGGGGAACACTGAAGCTTTCTTT.